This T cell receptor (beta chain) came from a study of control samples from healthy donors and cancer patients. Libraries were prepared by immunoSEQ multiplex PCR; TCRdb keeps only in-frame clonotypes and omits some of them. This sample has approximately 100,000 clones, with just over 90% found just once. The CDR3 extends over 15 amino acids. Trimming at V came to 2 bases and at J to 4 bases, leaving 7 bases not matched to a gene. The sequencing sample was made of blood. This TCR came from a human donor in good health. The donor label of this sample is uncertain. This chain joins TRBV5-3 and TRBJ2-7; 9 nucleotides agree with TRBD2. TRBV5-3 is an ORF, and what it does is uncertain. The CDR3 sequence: CARSFRAGGKYEQYV. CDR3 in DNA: TGTGCCAGAAGCTTTAGAGCGGGGGGTAAGTACGAGCAGTACGTC.